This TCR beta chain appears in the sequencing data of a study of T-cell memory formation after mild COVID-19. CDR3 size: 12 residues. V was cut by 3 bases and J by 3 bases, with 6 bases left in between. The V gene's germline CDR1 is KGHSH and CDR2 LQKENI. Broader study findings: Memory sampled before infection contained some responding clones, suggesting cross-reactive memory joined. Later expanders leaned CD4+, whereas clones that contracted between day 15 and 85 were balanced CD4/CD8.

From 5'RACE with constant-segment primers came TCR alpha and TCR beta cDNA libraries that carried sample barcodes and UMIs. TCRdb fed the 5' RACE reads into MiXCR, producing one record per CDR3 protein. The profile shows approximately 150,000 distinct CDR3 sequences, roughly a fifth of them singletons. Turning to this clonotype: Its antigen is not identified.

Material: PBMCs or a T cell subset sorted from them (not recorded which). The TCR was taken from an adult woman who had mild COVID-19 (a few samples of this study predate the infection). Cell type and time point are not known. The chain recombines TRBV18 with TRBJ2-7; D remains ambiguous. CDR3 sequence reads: CASSPSLYEQYF. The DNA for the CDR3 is TGTGCCAGCTCACCTTCCCTCTACGAGCAGTACTTC.